Each of the 32 T cell receptor beta chains below was sequenced from the same sample in a study of glioma-infiltrating T cells after dendritic cell vaccination. Sequencing used immunoSEQ multiplex PCR; TCRdb keeps in-frame clones, though not all of them. The sample lists 70,000 to 95,000 clones; about nine tenths were seen once. Regarding time point: after dendritic cell vaccination, including at tumor progression/relapse. This specimen consisted of blood, obtained after dendritic cell vaccination. The receptors derive from a human donor with glioblastoma.

This chain joins TRBV15 and TRBJ2-7; 12 nucleotides line up with TRBD1. The V gene end was trimmed by 0 bases and the J gene end by 7 bases; junction bases not matched to a gene: 16. In germline, CDR1 is LNHNV, CDR2 YYDKDF (reference sequence). The CDR3 runs to 19 residues. CDR3 in amino acids: CATSRDRGQGAAYLGEQYF. CDR3 nucleotide sequence: TGTGCCACCAGCAGAGATCGGGGACAGGGGGCCGCCTATTTGGGTGAGCAGTACTTC. The full variable domain, in which reference TRBV15 and TRBJ2-7 provide the parts outside the CDR3, is DAMVIQNPRYQVTQFGKPVTLSCSQTLNHNVMYWYQQKSSQAPKLLFHYYDKDFNNEADTPDNFQSRRPNTSFCFLDIRSPGLGDTAMYLCATSRDRGQGAAYLGEQYFGPGTRLTVT.

CDR3 sequence: CASTGQTSTNYGYTF. The CDR3 DNA is TGTGCCAGCACTGGACAGACAAGCACTAACTATGGCTACACCTTC. This sequence joins TRBV27 and TRBJ1-2, with TRBD1 as a possible D gene (6 bases). With 7 bases removed from V and 0 bases from J, the gap between germline ends came to 15 bases. Germline CDR1 is MNHEY and CDR2 is SMNVEV (reference sequence). The CDR3 is 15 residues long.

V is TRBV19 and J is TRBJ1-6; a weak D match, TRBD1 (6 bases). The germline V and J ends were trimmed by 1 base and 10 bases, with 14 bases remaining between them. The CDR3 spans 15 residues. CDR1 LNHDA and CDR2 SQIVND come from the germline V gene (reference sequence). The chain's CDR3 is CASSIGTGGQSPLHF. In DNA form, the CDR3 reads TGTGCCAGTAGTATAGGCACCGGGGGGCAATCACCCCTCCACTTT.

This chain joins TRBV6-1 and TRBJ2-3; 9 positions match TRBD1. The CDR3 consists of 15 residues. V dropped 5 bases and J dropped 6; count of bases not matched to a gene: 9. In germline, CDR1 is MNHNS, CDR2 SASEGT. CDR3 loop: CASSLQGAQADTQYF. In DNA, the CDR3 is TGTGCCAGCAGTTTACAGGGGGCGCAGGCCGATACGCAGTATTTT.

This rearrangement joins TRBV6-1 to TRBJ2-7; D is uncertain. V was clipped by 4 bases and J by 1 base, with 14 bases between them. The CDR3 covers 15 residues. Germline V gives CDR1 MNHNS, CDR2 SASEGT. CDR3 DNA sequence: TGTGCCAGCAGTGCTTTTATTACACAATCCTACGAGCAGTACTTC. Residues: CASSAFITQSYEQYF.

The V call is TRBV28, the J call TRBJ1-4; D is unclear. Germline V gene lookup returns CDR1 MDHEN and CDR2 SYDVKM. The ends were cut back, 6 bases at V and 6 bases at J, with 5 bases in the middle. The CDR3 consists of 11 residues. CDR3 amino acids: CASRADEKLFF. The CDR3 DNA reads as TGTGCCAGCAGAGCGGATGAAAAACTGTTTTTT.

This chain joins TRBV10-3 and TRBJ1-2; D is ambiguous. With 4 bases removed from V and 6 bases from J, the gap between germline ends came to 12 bases. The germline gives CDR1 ENHRY, CDR2 SYGVKD. This CDR3 is 13 amino acids long. CDR3 residues: CAISVLGSDGYTF. The CDR3 DNA reads TGTGCCATCAGTGTCCTCGGGTCGGATGGCTACACCTTC.

The gene calls are TRBV6-1 and TRBJ1-5; 7 bases line up with TRBD1. Germline V gives CDR1 MNHNS, CDR2 SASEGT. Trimming removed 3 bases from V and 4 bases from J; junction bases left unmatched: 3. CDR3 size: 14 residues. CDR3 sequence reads: CASSEATGNQPQHF. The CDR3 coding sequence is TGTGCCAGCAGTGAGGCGACAGGGAATCAGCCCCAGCATTTT.

The J gene is TRBJ2-3, the V gene TRBV2; 8 bases are a match to TRBD2. Germline V CDR1 and CDR2: SNHLY, FYNNEI. This CDR3 is 16 amino acids long. J lost 1 base, V lost 5 bases, and 8 bases had no gene match. CDR3 bases: TGTGCCAGCAGTTATCGGGAGGGAGTGGGCACAGATACGCAGTATTTT. Its protein product is CASSYREGVGTDTQYF.

Regarding this clone: This sample includes further DNA sequences coding for the same CDR3. This rearrangement joins TRBV5-1 to TRBJ2-3; D is possibly TRBD1 (6 bases). Trimming pared 3 bases from V and 2 bases from J, leaving 7 bases between. Per germline, CDR1 SGHRS and CDR2 YFSETQ. The CDR3 is 13 residues long. The CDR3 bases are TGCGCCAGCAGCTCAGGGGACACAGATACGCAGTATTTT. This translates into CASSSGDTDTQYF. Complete variable domain (other parts from reference TRBV5-1 and TRBJ2-3): KAGVTQTPRYLIKTRGQQVTLSCSPISGHRSVSWYQQTPGQGLQFLFEYFSETQRNKGNFPGRFSGRQFSNSRSEMNVSTLELGDSALYLCASSSGDTDTQYFGPGTRLTVL.

The rearrangement links TRBV29-1 to TRBJ2-7; possible D gene TRBD1, 5 bases. Between the trimmed V and J ends, which lost 8 bases and 6 bases, there was a span of 17 bases. In germline, CDR1 is SQVTM, CDR2 ANQGSEA. This CDR3 contains 12 residues. The CDR3 is CSIGRVYGEQYF. The CDR3 DNA reads as TGCAGCATTGGCAGGGTGTATGGCGAGCAGTACTTC.

The chain recombines TRBV5-6 with TRBJ2-3; the D is unclear. V was clipped by 0 bases and J by 6 bases, with 14 bases between them. The length of the CDR3 is 15 residues. CDR1 is SGHDT and CDR2 is YYEEEE in the germline V gene. The CDR3 reads CASSLDPPRPDTQYF. The CDR3 nucleotides are TGTGCCAGCAGCTTGGATCCCCCTAGACCGGATACGCAGTATTTT.

The chain recombines TRBV19 with TRBJ2-5; 7 nucleotides line up with TRBD1. The CDR3 loop spans 15 amino acids. V lost 1 base to trimming and J lost 5 bases; unmatched junction nucleotides: 7. Germline lookup yields CDR1 LNHDA and CDR2 SQIVND (reference sequence). CDR3 in amino acids: CASSIAQGIRETQYF. CDR3 in DNA: TGTGCCAGTAGTATAGCACAGGGGATAAGGGAGACCCAGTACTTC.

This clone occurred a few times. The gene calls are TRBV12-5 and TRBJ1-2; weak D call: TRBD1 (6 bases). The CDR3 is made up of 13 amino acids. V lost 5 bases and J lost 8, with 15 bases in between. The germline V gene encodes CDR1 LGHNT and CDR2 FRNRAP. The CDR3 nucleotides are TGTGCTAGTGGTCTTCACAGGGTCGGCGGCTACACCTTC. This sequence encodes CASGLHRVGGYTF.

This rearrangement joins TRBV7-9 to TRBJ2-5; TRBD1 agrees at 8 bases. With V trimmed by 5 bases and J by 1 base, 3 bases remained unmatched. This CDR3 spans 14 amino acids. From germline, CDR1 is SEHNR and CDR2 FQNEAQ (reference sequence). The CDR3 DNA follows: TGTGCCAGCAGCCCGGACAGGGCCCAAGAGACCCAGTACTTC. It is translated as CASSPDRAQETQYF. Full variable domain (rest looked up from reference TRBV7-9 and TRBJ2-5): DTGVSQNPRHKITKRGQNVTFRCDPISEHNRLYWYRQTLGQGPEFLTYFQNEAQLEKSRLLSDRFSAERPKGSFSTLEIQRTEQGDSAMYLCASSPDRAQETQYFGPGTRLLVL.

The J gene is TRBJ2-7, the V gene TRBV7-6, with TRBD2 identical over 14 bases. Trimming cost V 6 bases and J 2 bases; bases outside gene matches: 9. The CDR3 contains 17 residues. Germline assignment: CDR1 SGHVS and CDR2 FNYEAQ. The CDR3 is CASSRTSGGPQPYEQYF. The CDR3 DNA is TGTGCCAGCAGTCGGACTAGCGGGGGGCCTCAACCCTACGAGCAGTACTTC.

This rearrangement joins TRBV6-8 to TRBJ1-5, with D possibly being TRBD1 (6 bases). The CDR3 covers 16 residues. V lost 0 bases and J lost 2, with 11 bases in between. Germline V gives CDR1 MNHGY, CDR2 SAAAGT. The CDR3 bases are TGTGCCAGCAGTTACTCCTCGGGGGGCGGCAATCAGCCCCAGCATTTT. It yields the protein CASSYSSGGGNQPQHF.

The CDR3 DNA follows: TGTGCCAGCAGTACCCAGACATCAGAAAAACTGTTTTTT. Encoded protein: CASSTQTSEKLFF. The J gene is TRBJ1-4, the V gene TRBV6-6; D not resolved. This CDR3 spans 13 amino acids. With 5 bases removed from V and 8 bases from J, the gap between germline ends came to 12 bases. The V gene's germline CDR1 is MNHNY and CDR2 SVGAGI (reference sequence).

Only one count was recorded for this clone. This chain connects TRBV6-5 to TRBJ2-7; weak D call: TRBD2 (5 bases). The CDR3 is made up of 15 amino acids. Germline values: CDR1 MNHEY, CDR2 SVGAGI. The germline V and J ends were trimmed by 7 bases and 5 bases, with 21 bases remaining between them. The DNA for the CDR3 is TGTGCCAGCAAAGGAAGAGGGTTAGTTTTTCACGAGCAGTACTTC. This translates into CASKGRGLVFHEQYF.

The J gene is TRBJ2-7, the V gene TRBV4-3; maybe TRBD2 (6 bases). The CDR3 length is 15 residues. Germline V gene sequence: CDR1 LGHNA, CDR2 YSLEER. Trimming took 0 bases from V and 5 from J, leaving 14 bases between them. Written as DNA, the CDR3 is TGCGCCAGCAGCCAAGACGACCGTACGGGAGACGAGCAGTACTTC. It codes for CASSQDDRTGDEQYF.

The chain joins TRBV19 to TRBJ2-3; D is undetermined. The ends were cut back, 5 bases at V and 4 bases at J, with 16 bases in the middle. Germline loops: CDR1 LNHDA, CDR2 SQIVND (reference sequence). This CDR3 spans 15 amino acids. The CDR3 sequence is CASSLLSPSADTQYF. CDR3 bases: TGTGCCAGTAGTCTCCTTTCCCCATCGGCAGATACGCAGTATTTT.

This clone showed up just a few times. The chain links TRBV5-1 to TRBJ1-2, with TRBD1 matching over 8 bases. Germline-derived CDR1 and CDR2 are SGHRS and YFSETQ. The CDR3 contains 15 residues. V was pared by 4 bases and J by 0 bases, with 5 bases of the junction left unmatched. Here the CDR3 DNA reads TGCGCCAGCAGCGTATGGACAGGGACTAACTATGGCTACACCTTC. Translation: CASSVWTGTNYGYTF.

This chain connects TRBV6-1 to TRBJ2-7; the D gene is possibly TRBD2 (6 bases). Germline V gives CDR1 MNHNS, CDR2 SASEGT. Deletions cut 1 base from V and 0 bases from J, with 10 bases between. This CDR3 region has 15 residues. The CDR3 sequence is CASSEVADSSYEQYF. In DNA form, the CDR3 reads TGTGCCAGCAGTGAAGTAGCGGATAGCTCCTACGAGCAGTACTTC.

The chain joins TRBV7-8 to TRBJ1-2; 8 nucleotides agree with TRBD1. V shed 3 bases and J 8 bases; nucleotides not matched to a gene: 11. The CDR3 sequence is 15 residues long. The germline V gene encodes CDR1 SGHVS and CDR2 FQNEAQ. The CDR3 reads CASSFSPDRVFGYTF. CDR3 in DNA: TGTGCCAGCAGCTTCTCCCCGGACAGGGTTTTCGGCTACACCTTC.

As regards this clone: Without the conserved terminal phenylalanine or tryptophan, this CDR3 likely stems from a read error. No DNA is shown, since the ends of the CDR3 on it are uncertain; the CDR3 is the one TCRdb lists. The genes are TRBV5-4 and TRBJ1-2; TRBD1, the table's D call, lacks a check against the DNA. The CDR3 contains 12 residues when both ends are counted. Germline assignment: CDR1 SGHNT and CDR2 YYREEE (reference sequence). The CDR3 reads CASSNGFQGASL.

The gene calls are TRBV5-1 and TRBJ2-7, with 8 bases fitting TRBD2. The trim removed 2 bases at V and 1 base at J, leaving 5 bases unmatched. CDR1 and CDR2 from the germline V gene are SGHRS and YFSETQ. This CDR3 has 15 amino acids. CDR3 DNA: TGCGCCAGCAGCTTAGGAGCGGGGGATTCCTACGAGCAGTACTTC. Translated, it gives CASSLGAGDSYEQYF.

V is TRBV5-6 and J is TRBJ2-1; D is uncertain. The germline CDR1 and CDR2 sequences are SGHDT and YYEEEE. CDR3 length equals 11 residues. V was shortened by 1 base and J by 6 bases, with 2 bases between the two germline ends. The CDR3 nucleotides read TGTGCCAGCAGCTTGCTCAATGAGCAGTTCTTC. Its protein product is CASSLLNEQFF.

V and J are TRBV5-1 and TRBJ2-3; 10 bases align to TRBD2. Germline V lookup: CDR1 SGHRS, CDR2 YFSETQ. V lost 2 bases, J lost 0 bases, and 3 bases stayed unmatched. The CDR3 covers 16 residues. For the CDR3, the DNA is TGCGCCAGCAGCTTACTAGCGGGGACTAGCACAGATACGCAGTATTTT. This sequence encodes CASSLLAGTSTDTQYF.

J is TRBJ2-5 and V is TRBV28, with 14 bases that match TRBD2. Germline CDR1 is MDHEN and CDR2 is SYDVKM. Trimming cost V 4 bases and J 5 bases; bases outside gene matches: 6. The CDR3 consists of 16 residues. The CDR3 is CASSSRLAGGYETQYF. The CDR3, as DNA: TGTGCCAGCAGTTCACGACTAGCGGGGGGGTACGAGACCCAGTACTTC.

This clone came up a few times. The chain couples TRBV2 to TRBJ2-7; TRBD1 matches at 9 bases. The CDR3 is made up of 14 amino acids. The trim removed 6 bases at V and 0 bases at J, leaving 3 bases unmatched. Looked up from germline, CDR1 is SNHLY and CDR2 is FYNNEI. CDR3 bases: TGTGCCAGCAGGGGGACAGGGAGCTCCTACGAGCAGTACTTC. Translated, it gives CASRGTGSSYEQYF.

V and J are TRBV2 and TRBJ1-4; 9 nucleotides line up with TRBD1. The junction had 4 bases not matched to a gene; V was cut back by 6 bases and J by 5 bases. Germline values: CDR1 SNHLY, CDR2 FYNNEI. The CDR3 is made up of 14 amino acids. CDR3 region: CASRWTGENEKLFF. CDR3 coding DNA: TGTGCCAGCAGATGGACAGGGGAAAATGAAAAACTGTTTTTT. The full variable domain, in which reference TRBV2 and TRBJ1-4 provide the parts outside the CDR3, is EPEVTQTPSHQVTQMGQEVILRCVPISNHLYFYWYRQILGQKVEFLVSFYNNEISEKSEIFDDQFSVERPDGSNFTLKIRSTKLEDSAMYFCASRWTGENEKLFFGSGTQLSVL.

The V gene is TRBV2, the J gene TRBJ2-1; the match to TRBD2 covers 10 bases. The CDR3 totals 14 residues. CDR1 is SNHLY, CDR2 FYNNEI, per germline. After removal of 6 bases from V and 8 bases from J, the junction contained 7 bases not matched to a gene. The CDR3 spells CASRGTSASDEQFF. Written as DNA, the CDR3 is TGTGCCAGCAGGGGGACTAGCGCGAGTGATGAGCAGTTCTTC.